This T cell receptor beta chain was observed in a study of T cell responses to AZD1222 COVID-19 vaccine. Study results and limitations: Unmutated variant regions are reportedly targeted by nearly half of spike-specific TCRs. At baseline, seropositivity was found in only 5 to 7 AZD1222 recipients.

This CDR3 has 15 amino acids. With 0 bases removed from V and 0 bases from J, the gap between germline ends came to 9 bases. Germline V CDR1 and CDR2: GTSNPN, SVGIG (reference sequence). Comments on this clone: Its antigen is undetermined.

Data came from immunoSEQ multiplex PCR; TCRdb stores just in-frame clones and leaves some out. The table records some 84,000 clones, 70% to 90% of them present only once. The TCR comes from an adult who received the AZD1222 COVID-19 vaccine. This rearrangement joins TRBV30 to TRBJ1-3; a possible D gene is TRBD1 (6 bases). The sample consisted of peripheral blood, taken 28 days after the second AZD1222 dose. The CDR3 nucleotides read TGTGCCTGGAGTGTTATACAGGGCTCTGGAAACACCATATATTTT. Protein product: CAWSVIQGSGNTIYF.